A selection of T cell receptor beta chains follows, all from one sample in a study of PD-L1 blockade in urothelial cancer. Method: immunoSEQ multiplex PCR; TCRdb's copy keeps in-frame clones and lacks some. The data show under 95,000 clones, 84% seen once. Sequencing was performed on PBMCs, taken around atezolizumab (anti-PD-L1) treatment. The origin of the receptors is a woman between 65 and 79 years old with urothelial cancer. CDR3s include the opening cysteine and the closing phenylalanine or tryptophan. The order of the fields is J gene, V gene, CDR3 protein.

>TRBJ2-2|TRBV7-3
CASSKTSGNTGELFF
>TRBJ2-7|TRBV2
CASSGTGGEFSYEQYF
>TRBJ2-5|TRBV27
CASSPLTGEETQYF
>TRBJ2-2|TRBV28
CASSLAGTSGELFF
>TRBJ2-7|TRBV7-9
CASSLTYLTYEQYF
>TRBJ2-7|TRBV30
CAWTDRGQNEQYF
>TRBJ2-2|TRBV10-2
CASMGRRWTNTGELFF
>TRBJ2-1|TRBV6-1
CASSDRGLYNEQFF
>TRBJ1-3|TRBV6-6
CASSYSNRAGNTIYF
>TRBJ2-7|TRBV5-5
CASSLAVGGNYEQYF
>TRBJ2-1|TRBV7-9
CASSPKGTGEDNEQFF
>TRBJ2-3|TRBV10-2
CASRLAGAPPDTQYF
>TRBJ2-7|TRBV5-6
CASSSPPGGSYEQYF
>TRBJ1-3|TRBV19
CASSTSGHFFSGNTIYF
>TRBJ2-3|TRBV11-2
CASSLAASGRADTQYF
>TRBJ2-7|TRBV18
CASSPFRQGVFDEQYF
>TRBJ1-5|TRBV6-1
CASRVGQGSFQPQHF
>TRBJ1-2|TRBV4-3
CASSQPGQNSNYGYTF
>TRBJ1-2|TRBV13
CASSFGTAYGYTF
>TRBJ2-7|TRBV6-5
CASGIGGGHEQYF
>TRBJ1-1|TRBV29-1
CSVVSSGGGTEAFF
>TRBJ1-5|TRBV28
CASSGRTGHQPQHF
>TRBJ2-7|TRBV6-6
CASSYRGGGLAEQYF
>TRBJ2-7|TRBV30
CAWSVLGGPTYEQYF
>TRBJ1-1|TRBV13
CASSHRGAIEAFF
>TRBJ2-1|TRBV18
CASSPLASGGAAYNEQFF
>TRBJ2-5|TRBV2
CASSDPGTLFRETQYF
>TRBJ2-3|TRBV10-1
CASSGTGTGGHTDTQYF
>TRBJ1-1|TRBV9
CASSEGTGANTEAFF
>TRBJ2-7|TRBV11-2
CASSFQRQSYEQYF
>TRBJ2-1|TRBV11-2
CASSPYYPYNEQFF